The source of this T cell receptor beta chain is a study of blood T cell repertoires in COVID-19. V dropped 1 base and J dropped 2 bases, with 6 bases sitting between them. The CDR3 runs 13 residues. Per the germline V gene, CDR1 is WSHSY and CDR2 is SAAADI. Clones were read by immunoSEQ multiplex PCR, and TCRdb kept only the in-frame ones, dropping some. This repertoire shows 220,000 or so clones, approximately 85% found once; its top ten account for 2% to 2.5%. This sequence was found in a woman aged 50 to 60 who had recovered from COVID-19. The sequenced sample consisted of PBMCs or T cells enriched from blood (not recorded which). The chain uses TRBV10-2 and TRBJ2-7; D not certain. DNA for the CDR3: TGCGCCAGCAGTGAGTGGCAGGCCTACGAGCAGTACTTC. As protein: CASSEWQAYEQYF.